This T cell receptor (beta chain) derives from a study of blood T cell repertoires in COVID-19. Overall study: Researchers got acute and convalescent COVID-19 samples from the United States, Italy and Spain. T cells, B-cell-depleted T cells, or PBMCs supplied cDNA or gDNA.

Study processing details: Using reference gene primer amplification, nucleated cell counts were estimated. Here immunoSEQ multiplex PCR was the method, and the copy in TCRdb shows in-frame clones only, minus some. V, J and clone size reflect that table, while D and trimming were determined from the DNA. The sample includes 200,000 to 250,000 clones, roughly 82% of them seen just once. The CDR3 length is 13 residues. V gave up 3 bases and J gave up 7 bases; unmatched junction bases: 4. The receptor was derived from an elderly man with acute or convalescent COVID-19. Sequenced input: peripheral blood. The chain carries TRBV12-3 or TRBV12-4 and TRBJ2-5; 8 bases fit TRBD1. CDR3 amino acids: CASSLQGAGTQYF. DNA for the CDR3: TGTGCCAGCAGTTTGCAGGGGGCTGGGACCCAGTACTTC.